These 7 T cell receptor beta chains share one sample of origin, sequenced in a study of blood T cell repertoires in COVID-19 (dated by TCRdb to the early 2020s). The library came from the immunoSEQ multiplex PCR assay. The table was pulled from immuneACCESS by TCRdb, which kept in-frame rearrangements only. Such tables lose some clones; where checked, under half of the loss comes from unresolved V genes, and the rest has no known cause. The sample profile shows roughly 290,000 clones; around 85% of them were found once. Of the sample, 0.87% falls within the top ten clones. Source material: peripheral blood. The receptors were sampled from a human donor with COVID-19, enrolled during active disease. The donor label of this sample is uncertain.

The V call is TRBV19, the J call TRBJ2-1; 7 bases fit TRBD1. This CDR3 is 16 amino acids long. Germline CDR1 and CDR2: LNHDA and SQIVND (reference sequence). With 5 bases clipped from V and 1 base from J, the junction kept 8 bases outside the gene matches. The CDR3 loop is CASSPIGGGSYNEQFF. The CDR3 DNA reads TGTGCCAGTAGTCCCATAGGGGGCGGTTCCTACAATGAGCAGTTCTTC.

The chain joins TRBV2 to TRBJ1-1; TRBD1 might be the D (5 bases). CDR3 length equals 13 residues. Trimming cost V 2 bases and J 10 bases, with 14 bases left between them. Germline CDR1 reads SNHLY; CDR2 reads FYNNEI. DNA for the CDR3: TGTGCCAGCAGTGAATCGCTCGGCAGGGCAGCTTTCTTT. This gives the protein CASSESLGRAAFF.

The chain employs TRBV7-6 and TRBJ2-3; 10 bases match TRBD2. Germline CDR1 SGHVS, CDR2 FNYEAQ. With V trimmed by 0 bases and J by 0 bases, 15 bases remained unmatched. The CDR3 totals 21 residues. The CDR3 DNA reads TGTGCCAGCAGCTTAGCGCCCACCGCTTGGACTAGCGGACTAAGCACAGATACGCAGTATTTT. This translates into CASSLAPTAWTSGLSTDTQYF.

DNA for the CDR3: TGCGCCAGCAGCCAAGCTAGTACACCCGGGTATGGCTACACCTTC. Amino acids: CASSQASTPGYGYTF. This rearrangement joins TRBV4-1 to TRBJ1-2, with no clear D. The CDR3 consists of 15 residues. V gave up 1 base and J gave up 5 bases, with 14 bases separating them. Germline V gives CDR1 MGHRA, CDR2 YSYEKL.

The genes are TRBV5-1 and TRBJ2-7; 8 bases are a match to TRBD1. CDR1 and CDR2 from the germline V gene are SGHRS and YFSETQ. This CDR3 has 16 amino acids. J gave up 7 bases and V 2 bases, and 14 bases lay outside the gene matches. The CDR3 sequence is CASSLGQGGNNREQYF. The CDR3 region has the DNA TGCGCCAGCAGCTTAGGACAGGGAGGAAATAATAGGGAGCAGTACTTC.

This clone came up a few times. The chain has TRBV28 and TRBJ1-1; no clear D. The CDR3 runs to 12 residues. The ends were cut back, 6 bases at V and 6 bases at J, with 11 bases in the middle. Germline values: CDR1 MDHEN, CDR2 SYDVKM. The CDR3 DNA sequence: TGTGCCAGCAGCCCGACTGACCCTGAAGCTTTCTTT. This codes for CASSPTDPEAFF.

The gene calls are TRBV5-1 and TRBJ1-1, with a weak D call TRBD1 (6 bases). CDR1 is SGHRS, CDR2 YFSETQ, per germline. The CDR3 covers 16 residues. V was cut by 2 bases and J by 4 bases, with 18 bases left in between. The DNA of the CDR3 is TGCGCCAGCAGCTTATCGGCAGGGGCTCGGGGCACTGAAGCTTTCTTT. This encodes CASSLSAGARGTEAFF.